Reported below is one TCR beta chain. Its matching antigen is unknown. The authors ran a second PCR of roughly 6 to 11 cycles using a sample-barcoded 5' primer and a J-beta primer mix. One entry per CDR3 protein, called by TCRdb with MiXCR from the 5' RACE reads. Altogether some 1.5 million distinct CDR3 sequences are present, 28% being singletons, with the ten largest covering roughly 8%. This entry is derived from a study of blood T cells in healthy people across ages. Germline CDR1 MNHEY, CDR2 SVGEGT. This CDR3 is built from 13 residues. The V gene lost 6 bases and the J gene lost 9 bases, with 16 bases spanning the gap. Study outcomes and limitations: It was the long-lived donors that had more naive CD4+ cells and higher diversity than aged donors. Unsorted PBMCs blocked a conclusive comparison of naive and antigen-experienced cells.

Peripheral blood was drawn, about 9.1 milliliters per donor. The sequencing input was blood. The chain combines TRBV6-2 or TRBV6-3 with TRBJ2-3; maybe TRBD2 (6 bases). The sequence derives from a woman between 25 and 40 years old in good health. The CDR3 DNA reads as TGTGCCAGCAGCGGGCCGGGACTGAAGACGCAGTATTTT. Its translation is CASSGPGLKTQYF.